Listed here are 25 T cell receptor beta chains from one sample, sequenced in a study of breast tumors, draining lymph nodes, adjacent tissues. MiXCR was run by TCRdb on the multiplex PCR reads, yielding one entry per CDR3 protein. The table shows some 170,000 distinct CDR3 sequences, with around 35% occurring only once. Samples came from axillary lymph nodes draining the breast cancer. The sequenced sample was axillary lymph node tissue. The receptors stem from a female donor with breast cancer. Some clones in this sample may be carry-over from other donors' samples.

The V gene is TRBV9, the J gene TRBJ1-2; the D is unclear. The CDR3 is 15 amino acids. V was cut by 3 bases and J by 3 bases, with 15 bases left in between. Germline values: CDR1 SGDLS, CDR2 YYNGEE. The CDR3 nucleotides read TGTGCCAGCAGCGCTACCTCGGGGAAACACTATGGCTACACCTTC. Protein product: CASSATSGKHYGYTF.

CDR3 DNA: TGCAGTGCTAGAGTTGGAGGGGCAGAGACCCAGTACTTC. Translation: CSARVGGAETQYF. The chain couples TRBV20-1 to TRBJ2-5, with D perhaps TRBD2 (6 bases). Per the germline V gene, CDR1 is DFQATT and CDR2 is SNEGSKA (reference sequence). V was cut by 1 base and J by 4 bases, with 10 bases left in between. The CDR3 has 13 amino acids.

Points on this clonotype: A read error may be the cause here, since a much bigger clone is one base away. This chain connects TRBV20-1 to TRBJ2-1; a possible D gene is TRBD1 (5 bases). This CDR3 has 13 amino acids. Per the germline V gene, CDR1 is DFQATT and CDR2 is SNEGSKA (reference sequence). The CDR3 nucleotides are TGCAGTGCTAGAAGGGGAACCGACAATGCGCAGTTCTTC. The encoded protein is CSARRGTDNAQFF.

This clonotype was observed at least ten times. This rearrangement joins TRBV12-3 or TRBV12-4 to TRBJ2-2; no definite D call. V lost 8 bases to trimming and J lost 0 bases, with 13 bases between them. This CDR3 region has 15 residues. The CDR3 DNA follows: TGTGCCAGCGAGAAGAGGATGGCGAACACCGGGGAGCTGTTTTTT. Its translation is CASEKRMANTGELFF.

Many counts were recorded for this clonotype. The chain has TRBV10-1 and TRBJ1-3; D gene unclear. Germline CDR1 WNHNN, CDR2 SYGVQD (reference sequence). CDR3 length: 14 residues. Trimming left V 4 bases short and J 2 bases short, with 9 bases between. CDR3 in DNA: TGCGCCAGCAGTGCGGGAGTAACTGGAAACACCATATATTTT. Translation: CASSAGVTGNTIYF.

This clonotype was seen ten or more times. This rearrangement joins TRBV7-2 to TRBJ2-2, with 9 bases that match TRBD1. Germline values: CDR1 SGHTA, CDR2 FQGNSA. The CDR3 has 15 amino acids. V trimming: 2 bases; J trimming: 4 bases; junction bases outside the gene matches: 2. CDR3 coding DNA: TGTGCCAGCAGCTTAAAGGGACAGGGCACCGGGGAGCTGTTTTTT. As protein: CASSLKGQGTGELFF.

This clonotype was detected a few times. A much larger clone lies one base from this, so it may be a read error. V and J are TRBV27 and TRBJ1-5; a possible D gene is TRBD1 (6 bases). V lost 1 base and J 6 bases, leaving 13 bases between the germline ends. CDR1 and CDR2 from the germline V gene are MNHEY and SMNVEV (reference sequence). CDR3 size: 15 residues. The CDR3 DNA reads TGTGCCAGCAGTTTATTTGGACAGCGCAGTCAGCCCCAGCATTTT. It encodes CASSLFGQRSQPQHF.

This clonotype was counted ten times or more. A much larger clone sits a single nucleotide away, making a read error possible. The chain joins TRBV7-2 to TRBJ2-5; 14 bases align to TRBD2. The CDR3 covers 15 residues. The germline CDR1 and CDR2 sequences are SGHTA and FQGNSA. CDR3 DNA sequence: TGTGCCAGCAGCCGGACTAGCGGGAGGCGAGAGACCCAGCACTTC. It is translated as CASSRTSGRRETQHF.

The V gene is TRBV27, the J gene TRBJ2-1; the D call may be TRBD1 or TRBD2 (5 bases each). This CDR3 comprises 17 residues. Per germline, CDR1 MNHEY and CDR2 SMNVEV (reference sequence). With 3 bases removed from V and 6 bases from J, the gap between germline ends came to 21 bases. The CDR3 loop is CASSFDEGTFGVNEQFF. CDR3 coding DNA: TGTGCCAGCAGTTTCGATGAAGGGACCTTTGGTGTCAATGAGCAGTTCTTC.

This clonotype was seen many times. An end of the junction differs from the germline gene, which may be a read error. J is TRBJ2-1 and V is TRBV7-8; D not certain. CDR3 length: 14 residues. Germline CDR1 and CDR2: SGHVS and FQNEAQ. The CDR3: CASGFSGVYNEQFF. The CDR3 DNA reads as TGTGCCAGCGGCTTTAGTGGGGTGTACAATGAGCAGTTCTTC.

On this clonotype: This sequence may be a read error, since a much larger clone differs from it by one base. The chain employs TRBV2 and TRBJ2-1; D is perhaps TRBD1 or TRBD2 (7 bases each). The CDR3 consists of 15 residues. Germline V gene data show CDR1 as SNHLY and CDR2 as FYNNEI. The V end lost 7 bases, the J end lost 8 bases, and 21 bases lay between the germline ends. This chain's CDR3 is CASTPGGRGGDEQFF. The DNA for the CDR3 is TGTGCCAGCACTCCCGGTGGCAGGGGGGGGGATGAGCAGTTCTTC.

This clonotype has at least ten counts. The J gene is TRBJ2-1, the V gene TRBV3-1, with a possible D match to TRBD1 (6 bases). Trimming stripped 1 base from V and 2 bases from J, with 6 bases between. The V gene's germline CDR1 is LGHDT and CDR2 YNNKEL (reference sequence). This CDR3 contains 14 residues. The CDR3 loop is CASSQGTAYNEQFF. CDR3 nucleotides: TGTGCCAGCAGCCAAGGGACAGCCTACAATGAGCAGTTCTTC.

This chain connects TRBV18 to TRBJ1-2, with D maybe TRBD1 (5 bases). CDR3 length: 14 residues. Germline CDR1 KGHSH, CDR2 LQKENI. The V and J ends lost 3 bases and 3 bases respectively, with 11 bases between them. The CDR3 DNA reads TGTGCCAGCTCACCCTCACAGGAGGACTATGGCTACACCTTC. Translating gives CASSPSQEDYGYTF.

The V call is TRBV7-3, the J call TRBJ1-2; TRBD1 matches at 7 bases. This CDR3 region has 13 residues. CDR1 is SGHTA and CDR2 is FQGTGA in the germline V gene. Losses at the gene ends were 6 bases for V and 8 bases for J; bases not matched to a gene: 9. CDR3 loop: CASSPGTVGGYTF. In DNA, the CDR3 is TGTGCCAGCAGTCCCGGGACAGTTGGGGGCTACACCTTC. The full variable domain, rest sourced from reference TRBV7-3 and TRBJ1-2, is GAGVSQTPSNKVTEKGKYVELRCDPISGHTALYWYRQSLGQGPEFLIYFQGTGAADDSGLPNDRFFAVRPEGSVSTLKIQRTERGDSAVYLCASSPGTVGGYTFGSGTRLTVV.

This clonotype was recorded at least ten times. The genes are TRBV25-1 and TRBJ1-2, with D hard to call. CDR1 is MGHDK, CDR2 SYGVNS, per germline. The CDR3 loop spans 16 amino acids. V was clipped by 1 base and J by 1 base, with 13 bases between them. CDR3 DNA: TGTGCCAGCAGTGAATCCCGTGTTTTCGGTAACTATGGCTACACCTTC. It encodes CASSESRVFGNYGYTF.

The rearrangement joins TRBV29-1 to TRBJ2-1; the match to TRBD2 covers 8 bases. Unmatched junction bases numbered 6, after V lost 4 bases and J lost 1 base. The CDR3 runs to 15 residues. Germline CDR1 SQVTM, CDR2 ANQGSEA. CDR3 region: CSVAEVAGSYNEQFF. CDR3 in DNA: TGCAGCGTTGCGGAGGTAGCGGGATCCTACAATGAGCAGTTCTTC.

This clonotype has ten or more counts. The genes are TRBV18 and TRBJ2-3; 9 nucleotides line up with TRBD2. The trim removed 1 base at V and 2 bases at J, leaving 1 base unmatched. The CDR3 is 15 amino acids. Germline lookup yields CDR1 KGHSH and CDR2 LQKENI. The chain's CDR3 is CASSPRLADTDTQYF. The CDR3 nucleotides are TGTGCCAGCTCACCACGACTAGCGGACACAGATACGCAGTATTTT.

This clonotype was observed many times. The CDR3 bases are TGCGCCAGCAGCTCCGGGGGACAGGGAGAAAAACTGTTTTTT. Its protein product is CASSSGGQGEKLFF. The chain recombines TRBV5-1 with TRBJ1-4; TRBD1 matches 9 bases. This CDR3 has 14 residues. J was trimmed by 8 bases and V by 3 bases; bases with no gene match: 5. CDR1 is SGHRS and CDR2 is YFSETQ in the germline V gene.

This clonotype was found many times. The chain recombines TRBV9 with TRBJ1-3; no definite D call. CDR3 size: 17 residues. Trimming left V 4 bases short and J 3 bases short, with 20 bases between. Germline-derived CDR1 and CDR2 are SGDLS and YYNGEE. CDR3 bases: TGTGCCAGCAGCCCCGGCAAATGGGGAGGAGGTGGAAACACCATATATTTT. Translating gives CASSPGKWGGGGNTIYF.

V usage is TRBV20-1 and J usage is TRBJ2-7; 8 positions match TRBD1. In germline, CDR1 is DFQATT, CDR2 SNEGSKA (reference sequence). The CDR3 spans 15 residues. V was pared by 0 bases and J by 0 bases, with 4 bases of the junction left unmatched. DNA for the CDR3: TGCAGTGCTAGAGATCCTGACAGGGGCTCCTACGAGCAGTACTTC. Its protein is CSARDPDRGSYEQYF.

This clonotype was found many times. CDR3 sequence reads: CASQTPGTYEQYF. The CDR3 DNA reads TGTGCCAGTCAGACTCCCGGAACCTACGAGCAGTACTTC. J is TRBJ2-7 and V is TRBV19; D gene uncertain. Between the trimmed V and J ends, which lost 8 bases and 2 bases, there was a span of 13 bases. CDR3 length: 13 residues. CDR1 LNHDA and CDR2 SQIVND come from the germline V gene (reference sequence).

This clonotype occurred many times. The chain joins TRBV6-2 or TRBV6-3 to TRBJ2-7; D is ambiguous. CDR3 length equals 11 residues. The germline V gene has CDR1 MNHEY and CDR2 SVGEGT. V was pared by 0 bases and J by 7 bases, with 4 bases between. CDR3 in amino acids: CASSYSEEQYF. DNA of the CDR3: TGTGCCAGCAGTTACTCGGAGGAGCAGTACTTC.

The chain links TRBV7-9 to TRBJ2-5; the D gene is possibly TRBD1 (5 bases). Between the trimmed V and J ends, which lost 7 bases and 1 base, there was a span of 10 bases. This CDR3 has 13 amino acids. Germline V gives CDR1 SEHNR, CDR2 FQNEAQ (reference sequence). The CDR3 here is CASMGLIQETQYF. The CDR3 DNA follows: TGTGCCAGCATGGGGCTGATCCAAGAGACCCAGTACTTC.

The table lists this clonotype with many counts. The V and J genes are TRBV5-1 and TRBJ2-7, with 13 bases identical to TRBD2. Unmatched junction bases numbered 13, after V lost 7 bases and J lost 0 bases. CDR3 size: 18 residues. Per germline, CDR1 SGHRS and CDR2 YFSETQ. CDR3 sequence reads: CASDEGLAGNLHSYEQYF. The CDR3 nucleotides read TGCGCCAGCGATGAGGGACTAGCGGGGAACCTGCACTCCTACGAGCAGTACTTC.

The chain has TRBV24-1 and TRBJ2-7, with 10 nucleotides matching TRBD2. The CDR3 sequence is 17 residues long. Unmatched junction bases numbered 16, after V lost 12 bases and J lost 0 bases. CDR1 is KGHDR and CDR2 is SFDVKD in the germline V gene. CDR3: CARGGLAGGSSSYEQYF. CDR3 DNA sequence: TGTGCCCGCGGAGGATTAGCGGGGGGCTCGAGCTCCTACGAGCAGTACTTC.